This T cell receptor (beta chain) was recorded in a study of response to subunit inactivated influenza vaccine. Study outcomes and limitations: The authors suggested that every seasonal influenza vaccination recruits few new T cells.

This clonotype was detected a few times. The target antigen is unknown. One entry per CDR3 protein, called by TCRdb with MiXCR from the RT-PCR reads. The sample holds 600,000 to 850,000 distinct CDR3 sequences; 14% are singletons and the top ten take about 7.6%. Germline V lookup: CDR1 SGHRS, CDR2 YFSETQ. V was cut by 4 bases and J by 3 bases, with 15 bases left in between. The CDR3 length is 15 residues. The material sequenced was PBMCs from blood, taken roughly 15 days before vaccination. This receptor was obtained from a man between 45 and 60 years old who received an inactivated influenza vaccine. The rearrangement links TRBV5-1 to TRBJ2-3; D perhaps matches TRBD2 (7 bases). The DNA of the CDR3 is TGCGCCAGCAGCGGGGGGGCTGTAGTAACAGATACGCAGTATTTT. Its protein product is CASSGGAVVTDTQYF.